Listed here is a single T cell receptor beta chain. CDR1 and CDR2 (germline): MNHEY, SVGAGI. Between the trimmed V and J ends, which lost 3 bases and 8 bases, there was a span of 13 bases. This CDR3 comprises 14 residues. This sample is drawn from a study of blood T cell repertoires in COVID-19. TCRdb's table, derived via immunoSEQ multiplex PCR, lists solely in-frame clones and lacks some. This sample has approximately 220,000 clones, with roughly 80% found just once. This sequence originates from a woman aged 40 to 50 who had been exposed to COVID-19. Input material: PBMCs or T cells enriched from blood (not recorded which). V usage is TRBV6-5 and J usage is TRBJ2-2, with D perhaps TRBD1 (5 bases). In DNA form, the CDR3 reads TGTGCCAGCAGTTATAACAGGTGGTCTGGGGAGCTGTTTTTT. Encoded protein: CASSYNRWSGELFF.